The clone carrying this T cell receptor beta chain was observed a single time. The data derive from a study of control samples from healthy donors and cancer patients. The CDR3 runs to 13 residues. V was clipped by 6 bases and J by 4 bases, with 10 bases between them. In germline, CDR1 is LNHDA, CDR2 SQIVND (reference sequence). This table comes from immunoSEQ multiplex PCR, and its TCRdb copy is limited to in-frame clones, with some not included. The data show 130,000 or so clones, with 91% seen just once and 6% to 9% held by the top ten. The genes are TRBV19 and TRBJ1-5; no clear D. Sequencing was done on a sample of blood. The receptor was isolated from a man aged 18 to 35 in good health. CDR3 protein: CASSWGMNQPQHF. As DNA, the CDR3 is TGTGCCAGTAGCTGGGGAATGAATCAGCCCCAGCATTTT.